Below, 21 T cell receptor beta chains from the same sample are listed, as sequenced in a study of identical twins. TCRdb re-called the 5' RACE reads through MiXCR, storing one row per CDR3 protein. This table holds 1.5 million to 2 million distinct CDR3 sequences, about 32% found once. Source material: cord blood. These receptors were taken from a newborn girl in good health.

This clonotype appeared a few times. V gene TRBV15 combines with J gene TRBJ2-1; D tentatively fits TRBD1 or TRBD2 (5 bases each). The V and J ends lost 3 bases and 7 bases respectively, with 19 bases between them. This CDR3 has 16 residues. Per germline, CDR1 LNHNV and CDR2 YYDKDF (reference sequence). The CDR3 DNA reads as TGTGCCACCAGCAGGGGCCCAGGGAGAGAGTTTAATGAGCAGTTCTTC. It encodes CATSRGPGREFNEQFF.

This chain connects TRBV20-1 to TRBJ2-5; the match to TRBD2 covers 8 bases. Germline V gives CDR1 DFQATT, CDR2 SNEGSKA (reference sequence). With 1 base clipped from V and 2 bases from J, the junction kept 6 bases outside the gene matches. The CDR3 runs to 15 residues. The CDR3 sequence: CSARALAGSQETQYF. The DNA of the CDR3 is TGCAGTGCTAGAGCGCTAGCGGGTTCTCAAGAGACCCAGTACTTC.

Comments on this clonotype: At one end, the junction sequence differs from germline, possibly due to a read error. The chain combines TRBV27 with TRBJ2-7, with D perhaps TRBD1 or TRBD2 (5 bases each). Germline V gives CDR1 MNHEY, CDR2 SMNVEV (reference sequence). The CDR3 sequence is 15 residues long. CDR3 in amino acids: CASSPRGGLSYEHYF. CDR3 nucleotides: TGTGCCAGCAGTCCTAGGGGCGGACTCTCGTACGAGCACTACTTC.

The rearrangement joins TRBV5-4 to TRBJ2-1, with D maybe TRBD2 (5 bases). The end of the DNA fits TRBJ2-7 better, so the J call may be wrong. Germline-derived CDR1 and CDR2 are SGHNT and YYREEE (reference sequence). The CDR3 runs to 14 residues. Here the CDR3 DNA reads TGTGCCAGCAGCTTGGGAGGGCCTGGTAATGAGCAGTACTTC. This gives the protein CASSLGGPGNEQYF.

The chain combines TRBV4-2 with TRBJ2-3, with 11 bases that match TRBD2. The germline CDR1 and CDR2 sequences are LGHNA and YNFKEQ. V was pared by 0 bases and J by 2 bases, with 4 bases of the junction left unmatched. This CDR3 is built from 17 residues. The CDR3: CASSQDGLAGLTDTQYF. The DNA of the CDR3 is TGTGCCAGCAGCCAAGATGGACTAGCGGGCCTCACAGATACGCAGTATTTT.

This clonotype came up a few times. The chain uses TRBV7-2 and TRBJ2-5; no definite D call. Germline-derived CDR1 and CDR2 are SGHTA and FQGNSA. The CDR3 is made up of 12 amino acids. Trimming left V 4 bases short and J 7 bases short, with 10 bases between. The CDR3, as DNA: TGTGCCAGCAGCTCCTTAGTGGGGACCCAGTACTTC. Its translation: CASSSLVGTQYF.

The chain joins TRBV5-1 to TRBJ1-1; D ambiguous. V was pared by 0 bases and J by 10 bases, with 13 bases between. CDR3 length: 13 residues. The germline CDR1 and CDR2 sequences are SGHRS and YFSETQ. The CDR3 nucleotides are TGCGCCAGCAGCTTGGAGGCCACGGTAATAGCTTTCTTT. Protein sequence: CASSLEATVIAFF.

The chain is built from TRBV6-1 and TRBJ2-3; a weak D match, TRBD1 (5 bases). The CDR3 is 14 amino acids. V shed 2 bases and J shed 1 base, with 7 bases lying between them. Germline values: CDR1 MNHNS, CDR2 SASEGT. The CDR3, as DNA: TGTGCCAGCAGTGAAAAGGGGCGCACAGATACGCAGTATTTT. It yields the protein CASSEKGRTDTQYF.

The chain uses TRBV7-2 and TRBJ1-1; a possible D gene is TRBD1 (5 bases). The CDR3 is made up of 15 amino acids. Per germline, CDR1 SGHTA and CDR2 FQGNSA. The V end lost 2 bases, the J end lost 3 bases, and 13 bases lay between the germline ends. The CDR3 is CASSLQGGGDTEAFF. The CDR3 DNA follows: TGTGCCAGCAGCTTACAGGGCGGAGGGGACACTGAAGCTTTCTTT.

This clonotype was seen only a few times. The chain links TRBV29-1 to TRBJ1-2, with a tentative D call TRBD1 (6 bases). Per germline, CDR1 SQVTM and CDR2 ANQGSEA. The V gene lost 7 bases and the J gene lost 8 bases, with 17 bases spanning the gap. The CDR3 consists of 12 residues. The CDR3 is CSAGTFSRGYTF. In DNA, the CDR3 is TGCAGCGCCGGGACATTCTCAAGGGGCTACACCTTC.

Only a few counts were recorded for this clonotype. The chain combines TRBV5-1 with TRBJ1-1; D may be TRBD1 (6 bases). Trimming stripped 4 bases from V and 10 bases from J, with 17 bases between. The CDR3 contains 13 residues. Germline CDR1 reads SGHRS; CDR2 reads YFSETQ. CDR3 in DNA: TGCGCCAGCAGCCCGTCGGGGGCGGAGGCAGCTTTCTTT. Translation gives CASSPSGAEAAFF.

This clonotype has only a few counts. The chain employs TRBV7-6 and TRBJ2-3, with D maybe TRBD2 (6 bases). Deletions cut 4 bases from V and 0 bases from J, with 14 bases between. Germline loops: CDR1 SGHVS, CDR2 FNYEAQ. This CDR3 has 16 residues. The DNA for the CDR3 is TGTGCCAGCAGCTCAACCAGCGGGCAGAGCACAGATACGCAGTATTTT. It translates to CASSSTSGQSTDTQYF. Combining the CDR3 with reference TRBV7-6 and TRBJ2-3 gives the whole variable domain GAGVSQSPRYKVTKRGQDVALRCDPISGHVSLYWYRQALGQGPEFLTYFNYEAQQDKSGLPNDRFSAERPEGSISTLTIQRTEQRDSAMYRCASSSTSGQSTDTQYFGPGTRLTVL.

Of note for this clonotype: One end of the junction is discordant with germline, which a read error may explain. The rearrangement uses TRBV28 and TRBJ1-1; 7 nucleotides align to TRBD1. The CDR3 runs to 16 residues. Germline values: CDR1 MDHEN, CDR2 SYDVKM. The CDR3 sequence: CASSPTGARAATETFF. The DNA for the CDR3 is TGTGCCAGCAGTCCTACAGGGGCGCGAGCTGCCACTGAAACTTTCTTT.

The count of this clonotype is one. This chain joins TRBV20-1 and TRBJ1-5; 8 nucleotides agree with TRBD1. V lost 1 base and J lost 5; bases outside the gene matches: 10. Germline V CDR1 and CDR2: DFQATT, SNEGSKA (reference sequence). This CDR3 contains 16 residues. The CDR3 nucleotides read TGCAGTGCTAGAGTTCTCCGACAGGGGAACTATCAGCCCCAGCATTTT. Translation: CSARVLRQGNYQPQHF.

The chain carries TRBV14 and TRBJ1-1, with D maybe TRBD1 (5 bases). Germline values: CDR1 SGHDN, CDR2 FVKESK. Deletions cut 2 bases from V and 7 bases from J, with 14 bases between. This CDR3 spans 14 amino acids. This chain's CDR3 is CASSQKNRFGEAFF. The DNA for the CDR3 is TGTGCCAGCAGCCAAAAAAACAGGTTCGGTGAAGCTTTCTTT.

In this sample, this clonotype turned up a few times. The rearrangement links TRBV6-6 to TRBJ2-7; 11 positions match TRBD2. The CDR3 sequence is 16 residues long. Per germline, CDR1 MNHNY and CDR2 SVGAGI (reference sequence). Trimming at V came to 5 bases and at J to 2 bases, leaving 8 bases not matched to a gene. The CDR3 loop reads CASSPLLAGAPYEQYF. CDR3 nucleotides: TGTGCCAGCAGTCCCCTACTAGCGGGGGCACCCTACGAGCAGTACTTC.

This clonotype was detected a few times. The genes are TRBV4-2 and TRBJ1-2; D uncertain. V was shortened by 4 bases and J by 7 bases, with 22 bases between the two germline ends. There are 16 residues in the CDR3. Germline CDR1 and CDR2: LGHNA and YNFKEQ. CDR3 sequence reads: CASSPEGGLVVVGYTF. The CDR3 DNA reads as TGTGCCAGCAGCCCGGAGGGAGGACTTGTCGTCGTTGGCTACACCTTC.

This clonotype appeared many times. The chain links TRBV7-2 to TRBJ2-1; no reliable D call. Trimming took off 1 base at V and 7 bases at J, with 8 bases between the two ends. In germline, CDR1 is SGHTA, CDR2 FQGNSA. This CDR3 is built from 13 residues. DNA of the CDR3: TGTGCCAGCAGCTTAGTTTTTAGGAATGAGCAGTTCTTC. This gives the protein CASSLVFRNEQFF.

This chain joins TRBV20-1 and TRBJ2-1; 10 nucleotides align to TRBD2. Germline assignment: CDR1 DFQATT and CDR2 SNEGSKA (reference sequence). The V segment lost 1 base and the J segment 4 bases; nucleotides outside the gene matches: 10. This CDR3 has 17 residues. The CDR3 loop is CSARAPSTSGIYNEQFF. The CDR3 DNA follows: TGCAGTGCTAGAGCACCTTCAACTAGCGGGATATACAATGAGCAGTTCTTC.

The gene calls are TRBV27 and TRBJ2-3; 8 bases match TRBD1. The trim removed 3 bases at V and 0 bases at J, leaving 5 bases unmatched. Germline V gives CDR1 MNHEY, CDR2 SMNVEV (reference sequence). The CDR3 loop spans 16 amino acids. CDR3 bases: TGTGCCAGCAGTTTTACAGGGGGAACAAGCACAGATACGCAGTATTTT. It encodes CASSFTGGTSTDTQYF.

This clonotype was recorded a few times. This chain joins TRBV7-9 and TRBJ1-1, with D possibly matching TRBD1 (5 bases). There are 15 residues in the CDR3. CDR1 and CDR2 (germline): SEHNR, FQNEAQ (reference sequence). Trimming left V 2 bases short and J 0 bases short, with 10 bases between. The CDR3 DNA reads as TGTGCCAGCAGCTTATCTGCAGGGATGAACACTGAAGCTTTCTTT. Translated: CASSLSAGMNTEAFF.